A single sample is the source of the 8 T cell receptor beta chains below, sequenced in a study of cytomegalovirus exposure and HLA in healthy donors. The data were produced by immunoSEQ multiplex PCR, yet TCRdb's version contains in-frame clones alone and is incomplete. The sample includes 110,000 or so clones, roughly nine tenths of them seen just once. The sample was PBMCs. The receptors here all came from a man between 18 and 29 years old in good health and CMV-seropositive.

This chain joins TRBV28 and TRBJ1-6, with a possible D match to TRBD1 (5 bases). The V gene's germline CDR1 is MDHEN and CDR2 SYDVKM. CDR3 length: 15 residues. The V and J ends lost 2 bases and 11 bases respectively, with 16 bases between them. CDR3 DNA: TGTGCCAGCAGTTTAGGGTTGGCAGGGAGGACACCCCTCCACTTT. Translation: CASSLGLAGRTPLHF.

This clone was counted once. The chain employs TRBV10-3 and TRBJ2-2; TRBD1 aligns across 8 bases. The CDR3 runs to 18 residues. The V and J ends lost 10 bases and 0 bases, in that order; junction bases with no gene match: 16. From germline, CDR1 is ENHRY and CDR2 SYGVKD. CDR3 protein: CATYWGRRTGPNTGELFF. CDR3 in DNA: TGTGCCACTTATTGGGGCCGTAGGACAGGGCCGAACACCGGGGAGCTGTTTTTT.

This chain connects TRBV5-1 to TRBJ1-2; D gene ambiguous. In germline, CDR1 is SGHRS, CDR2 YFSETQ. V was trimmed by 0 bases and J by 5 bases, leaving 14 bases between them. CDR3 size: 15 residues. CDR3 nucleotide sequence: TGCGCCAGCAGCTTGGACAGCCCTGTTGGTTATGGCTACACCTTC. Protein sequence: CASSLDSPVGYGYTF.

The J gene is TRBJ1-1, the V gene TRBV29-1; 7 bases map to TRBD1. This CDR3 has 10 residues. J lost 11 bases, V lost 4 bases, and 4 bases had no gene match. The V gene's germline CDR1 is SQVTM and CDR2 ANQGSEA. The CDR3 sequence is CSVVGTDAFF. The CDR3, as DNA: TGCAGCGTTGTGGGGACAGACGCTTTCTTT.

The V and J genes are TRBV5-1 and TRBJ2-3, with TRBD1 matching over 7 bases. The CDR3 totals 16 residues. Unmatched junction bases numbered 10, after V lost 3 bases and J lost 3 bases. Germline CDR1 reads SGHRS; CDR2 reads YFSETQ. The CDR3 bases are TGCGCCAGCAGCTCAGGCACCGGGACAGATACAGATACGCAGTATTTT. Translated: CASSSGTGTDTDTQYF.

The chain recombines TRBV9 with TRBJ1-2, with 8 bases lining up with TRBD1. J lost 7 bases, V lost 4 bases, and 15 bases had no gene match. Germline CDR1 reads SGDLS; CDR2 reads YYNGEE. This CDR3 is built from 16 residues. CDR3 DNA sequence: TGTGCCAGCAGCTATCGGGCCGGACAGGGTCCCGTTGGCTACACCTTC. Encoded protein: CASSYRAGQGPVGYTF.

The gene calls are TRBV12-5 and TRBJ2-3; no clear D gene. With 7 bases removed from V and 0 bases from J, the gap between germline ends came to 8 bases. Germline loops: CDR1 LGHNT, CDR2 FRNRAP. This CDR3 spans 13 amino acids. CDR3 coding DNA: TGTGCTAGTGCATGGCGGAGCACAGATACGCAGTATTTT. Protein product: CASAWRSTDTQYF.

This clone showed up just once. The V and J genes are TRBV11-2 and TRBJ2-1; 9 positions match TRBD1. Germline CDR1 is SGHAT and CDR2 is FQNNGV. V dropped 4 bases and J dropped 0; count of bases not matched to a gene: 1. CDR3 size: 15 residues. The chain's CDR3 is CASSSGQGSYNEQFF. In DNA form, the CDR3 reads TGTGCCAGCAGCTCGGGACAGGGCTCCTACAATGAGCAGTTCTTC.